The 29 T cell receptor beta chains presented below share a single source sample, sequenced in a study of blood T cell repertoires in COVID-19. Some clones are missing from TCRdb's copy, which holds only in-frame ones; the method was immunoSEQ multiplex PCR. The sample records around 200,000 clones, approximately 85% being singletons. Sequencing was performed on peripheral blood. These receptor sequences come from a human donor with active or convalescent COVID-19. The donor label of this sample is uncertain.

The V and J genes are TRBV19 and TRBJ2-1; unclear D gene. The CDR3 has 15 residues. Germline V gives CDR1 LNHDA, CDR2 SQIVND (reference sequence). The V and J ends lost 5 bases and 0 bases respectively, with 11 bases between them. CDR3 bases: TGTGCCAGTAGTCCCTCGTCTAGCTCCTACAATGAGCAGTTCTTC. Amino acid sequence: CASSPSSSSYNEQFF.

V gene TRBV7-8 combines with J gene TRBJ2-2; weak D call: TRBD2 (5 bases). Trimming took off 2 bases at V and 0 bases at J, with 10 bases between the two ends. CDR1 and CDR2 from the germline V gene are SGHVS and FQNEAQ. This CDR3 has 16 amino acids. The CDR3 sequence is CASSLRSGTNTGELFF. CDR3 coding DNA: TGTGCCAGCAGCTTAAGGAGCGGAACGAACACCGGGGAGCTGTTTTTT.

V is TRBV12-5 and J is TRBJ2-1, with a weak D call TRBD1 (5 bases). This CDR3 is built from 18 residues. Per germline, CDR1 LGHNT and CDR2 FRNRAP. The V end was cut by 0 bases, the J end by 0 bases, with 15 bases between. In DNA form, the CDR3 reads TGTGCTAGTGGTTTGGTAAGGTTGGGGCAGGGCTCCTACAATGAGCAGTTCTTC. It specifies CASGLVRLGQGSYNEQFF.

The rearrangement uses TRBV9 and TRBJ2-5; 11 positions agree with TRBD2. Germline CDR1 is SGDLS and CDR2 is YYNGEE. The CDR3 has 15 residues. The junction had 2 bases not matched to a gene; V was cut back by 3 bases and J by 1 base. The CDR3 nucleotides are TGTGCCAGCAGCGCGACTAGCGGGGTCCAAGAGACCCAGTACTTC. The encoded protein is CASSATSGVQETQYF. The whole variable domain, remainder taken from reference TRBV9 and TRBJ2-5, is DSGVTQTPKHLITATGQRVTLRCSPRSGDLSVYWYQQSLDQGLQFLIQYYNGEERAKGNILERFSAQQFPDLHSELNLSSLELGDSALYFCASSATSGVQETQYFGPGTRLLVL.

The chain couples TRBV19 to TRBJ2-3; TRBD1 agrees at 7 bases. Germline V gives CDR1 LNHDA, CDR2 SQIVND (reference sequence). The CDR3 covers 14 residues. V dropped 3 bases and J dropped 4; count of bases not matched to a gene: 4. The CDR3 sequence: CASSITQGSDTQYF. The CDR3 DNA follows: TGTGCCAGTAGTATCACACAGGGGTCAGATACGCAGTATTTT.

The count of this clone is one. V is TRBV30 and J is TRBJ1-1; a possible D gene is TRBD1 (6 bases). Germline values: CDR1 GTSNPN, CDR2 SVGIG (reference sequence). The CDR3 loop spans 15 amino acids. Trimming removed 2 bases at V and 7 bases at J, with 20 bases between. CDR3 amino acids: CAWSRTQGLLDEAFF. The CDR3 bases are TGTGCCTGGAGTAGGACCCAGGGGTTGCTGGATGAAGCTTTCTTT.

The CDR3 reads CASSPLRTDNYGYTF. The CDR3 nucleotides read TGTGCCAGCTCGCCCCTGCGGACTGATAACTATGGCTACACCTTC. The chain recombines TRBV18 with TRBJ1-2; no reliable D call. CDR3 length: 15 residues. The V end was cut by 6 bases, the J end by 1 base, with 15 bases between. Germline V gene lookup returns CDR1 KGHSH and CDR2 LQKENI.

The rearrangement joins TRBV28 to TRBJ1-5; no definite D call. The CDR3 is 14 amino acids. V lost 5 bases to trimming and J lost 7 bases, with 15 bases between them. Germline loops: CDR1 MDHEN, CDR2 SYDVKM. CDR3 DNA: TGTGCCAGCAGTCCCACGGGGTTCGGACAGCCCCAGCATTTT. This encodes CASSPTGFGQPQHF.

The chain carries TRBV2 and TRBJ2-1; 8 bases match TRBD2. The V gene's germline CDR1 is SNHLY and CDR2 FYNNEI. V lost 2 bases, J lost 9 bases, and 6 bases stayed unmatched. This CDR3 contains 14 residues. The CDR3 DNA is TGTGCCAGCAGTGAATTAGCGGGGACGGGTGAGCAGTTCTTC. Protein sequence: CASSELAGTGEQFF.

The chain is built from TRBV28 and TRBJ1-1, with 9 nucleotides matching TRBD1. The CDR3 loop spans 17 amino acids. Germline lookup yields CDR1 MDHEN and CDR2 SYDVKM. J was trimmed by 5 bases and V by 4 bases; bases with no gene match: 14. The CDR3 sequence is CASSSSGTGPKETEAFF. In nucleotides, the CDR3 is TGTGCCAGCAGTTCGTCCGGGACAGGGCCCAAAGAAACTGAAGCTTTCTTT.

This chain links TRBV3-1 (or the pseudogene TRBV3-2) with TRBJ2-1; 13 positions agree with TRBD2. This CDR3 region has 17 residues. CDR1 LGHDT and CDR2 YNNKEL come from the germline V gene (reference sequence). The junction had 11 bases not matched to a gene; V was cut back by 4 bases and J by 8 bases. CDR3: CASSPSRPGLAGYEQFF. The CDR3 region has the DNA TGTGCCAGCAGCCCCTCCCGCCCGGGACTAGCGGGGTATGAGCAGTTCTTC.

This sequence joins TRBV7-2 and TRBJ2-1, with 13 bases lining up with TRBD2. CDR3 length: 15 residues. V lost 5 bases and J lost 8; bases outside the gene matches: 6. CDR1 is SGHTA and CDR2 is FQGNSA in the germline V gene. The CDR3 loop reads CASSLLAGGPYEQFF. The CDR3 DNA is TGTGCCAGCAGCCTACTAGCGGGGGGGCCCTATGAGCAGTTCTTC.

This clone is a singleton in its sample. J is TRBJ2-3 and V is TRBV5-1, with TRBD2 matching over 11 bases. The CDR3 sequence is 16 residues long. V dropped 4 bases and J dropped 0; count of bases not matched to a gene: 4. In germline, CDR1 is SGHRS, CDR2 YFSETQ. The CDR3, as DNA: TGCGCCAGCAGCGTGGGACTAGCGGTGAGCACAGATACGCAGTATTTT. The encoded protein is CASSVGLAVSTDTQYF.

This clone was seen once. The chain has TRBV18 and TRBJ2-7; maybe TRBD2 (5 bases). The CDR3 runs to 15 residues. V dropped 4 bases and J dropped 3 bases, with 16 bases sitting between them. Per germline, CDR1 KGHSH and CDR2 LQKENI. The CDR3 loop reads CASSRPSREGYEQYF. In nucleotides, the CDR3 is TGTGCCAGCTCACGCCCCTCCCGGGAAGGCTACGAGCAGTACTTC.

The chain has TRBV3-1 (or the pseudogene TRBV3-2) and TRBJ2-2; D might be TRBD2 (6 bases). The V gene's germline CDR1 is LGHDT and CDR2 YNNKEL (reference sequence). The CDR3 spans 16 residues. V was cut by 4 bases and J by 2 bases, with 14 bases left in between. The CDR3, as DNA: TGTGCCAGCAGCCCTCCGGGGACTGTCAACACCGGGGAGCTGTTTTTT. It translates to CASSPPGTVNTGELFF.

The chain carries TRBV27 and TRBJ2-3, with D perhaps TRBD2 (5 bases). V gave up 6 bases and J gave up 0 bases, with 28 bases separating them. Per germline, CDR1 MNHEY and CDR2 SMNVEV (reference sequence). The CDR3 is made up of 20 amino acids. The CDR3 spells CASSLERQPLGLSSTDTQYF. In DNA, the CDR3 is TGTGCCAGCAGCTTGGAGCGGCAACCTCTAGGATTGTCTAGCACAGATACGCAGTATTTT.

V is TRBV24-1 and J is TRBJ2-7; D is perhaps TRBD1 (6 bases). Germline V gene lookup returns CDR1 KGHDR and CDR2 SFDVKD. V was clipped by 9 bases and J by 0 bases, with 11 bases between them. The CDR3 contains 13 residues. CDR3 coding DNA: TGTGCCACCGCCCAGGGGCACTCCTACGAGCAGTACTTC. Amino acid sequence: CATAQGHSYEQYF.

The chain links TRBV4-1 to TRBJ2-5; tentative D call: TRBD1 (5 bases). Trimming took 3 bases from V and 4 from J, leaving 9 bases between them. CDR1 and CDR2 from the germline V gene are MGHRA and YSYEKL. The CDR3 runs to 13 residues. The CDR3 DNA reads TGCGCCAGCAGCCAGGGGCAGTTAGAGACCCAGTACTTC. It specifies CASSQGQLETQYF.

This chain joins TRBV5-3 and TRBJ2-3; D possibly corresponds to TRBD2 (6 bases). TRBV5-3 is an ORF; its function is uncertain. This CDR3 has 17 residues. The germline V and J ends were trimmed by 0 bases and 0 bases, with 14 bases remaining between them. The CDR3 DNA reads as TGTGCCAGAAGCTTGGCCTCGCGGGATTCTAGCACAGATACGCAGTATTTT. It is translated as CARSLASRDSSTDTQYF.

This chain uses TRBV3-1 (or the pseudogene TRBV3-2) with TRBJ2-3; D not certain. Between the trimmed V and J ends, which lost 2 bases and 10 bases, there was a span of 13 bases. Germline CDR1 LGHDT, CDR2 YNNKEL (reference sequence). The CDR3 is 13 amino acids. CDR3 loop: CASSQNLLMPQYF. The CDR3 region has the DNA TGTGCCAGCAGCCAAAATTTACTCATGCCGCAGTATTTT.

CDR3 bases: TGTGCCAGCAGCCGTGGGACTAGCGGGAGGGGCCACGAGCAGTACTTC. Encoded protein: CASSRGTSGRGHEQYF. The J gene is TRBJ2-7, the V gene TRBV11-2; 16 bases are a match to TRBD2. V was pared by 5 bases and J by 5 bases, with 6 bases of the junction left unmatched. Germline lookup yields CDR1 SGHAT and CDR2 FQNNGV. There are 16 residues in the CDR3.

The CDR3 loop reads CATSDPGTGDEKLFF. In nucleotides, the CDR3 is TGTGCCACCAGTGATCCCGGGACAGGAGACGAAAAACTGTTTTTT. The chain employs TRBV24-1 and TRBJ1-4, with 8 bases aligning to TRBD1. V shed 3 bases, J shed 8 bases, and the junction held 7 bases outside the gene matches. The CDR3 has 15 residues. Germline-derived CDR1 and CDR2 are KGHDR and SFDVKD.

The rearrangement joins TRBV29-1 to TRBJ1-3; a possible D gene is TRBD1 (5 bases). V lost 7 bases, J lost 4 bases, and 14 bases lay in between. The CDR3 is 13 residues long. Germline loops: CDR1 SQVTM, CDR2 ANQGSEA. The CDR3 loop is CSGNKGLGNTIYF. The CDR3 DNA sequence: TGCAGCGGTAATAAGGGGCTCGGAAACACCATATATTTT.

The chain employs TRBV9 and TRBJ2-3; 9 nucleotides match TRBD2. CDR1 is SGDLS and CDR2 is YYNGEE in the germline V gene. V lost 5 bases and J lost 7; bases outside the gene matches: 8. The CDR3 contains 14 residues. CDR3 DNA: TGTGCCAGCAGTGGGCTAGCGGGGCTAAATACGCAGTATTTT. Encoded protein: CASSGLAGLNTQYF.

The V gene is TRBV7-9, the J gene TRBJ1-6; 7 positions match TRBD1. J gave up 8 bases and V 1 base, and 17 bases lay outside the gene matches. The CDR3 consists of 19 residues. CDR1 is SEHNR and CDR2 is FQNEAQ in the germline V gene (reference sequence). The CDR3 bases are TGTGCCAGCAGCTTAGATCTGGTTTGGGGCAGGGGGATGGATTCACCCCTCCACTTT. It codes for CASSLDLVWGRGMDSPLHF.

This clone was observed once. The chain joins TRBV6-5 to TRBJ2-7, with TRBD1 identical over 8 bases. Germline V gene data show CDR1 as MNHEY and CDR2 as SVGAGI. J gave up 2 bases and V 5 bases, and 5 bases lay outside the gene matches. The CDR3 extends over 14 amino acids. In DNA, the CDR3 is TGTGCCAGCAGTACTTGGGACAGGCCCTACGAGCAGTACTTC. Translation: CASSTWDRPYEQYF.

The chain uses TRBV19 and TRBJ2-3; 8 nucleotides agree with TRBD2. V was pared by 6 bases and J by 8 bases, with 7 bases of the junction left unmatched. Per germline, CDR1 LNHDA and CDR2 SQIVND (reference sequence). This CDR3 comprises 13 residues. CDR3 DNA: TGTGCCAGTAGACAAAGTACTAGCGGTACGCAGTATTTT. Its protein product is CASRQSTSGTQYF.

The chain carries TRBV15 and TRBJ2-6; 9 bases map to TRBD1. V trimming: 6 bases; J trimming: 2 bases; junction bases outside the gene matches: 5. The CDR3 length is 16 residues. Germline CDR1 is LNHNV and CDR2 is YYDKDF (reference sequence). The CDR3 DNA follows: TGTGCCACCAGTTCCGGGACAGGGACTGGGGCCAACGTCCTGACTTTC. This sequence encodes CATSSGTGTGANVLTF. Full variable domain (remainder filled in from reference TRBV15 and TRBJ2-6): DAMVIQNPRYQVTQFGKPVTLSCSQTLNHNVMYWYQQKSSQAPKLLFHYYDKDFNNEADTPDNFQSRRPNTSFCFLDIRSPGLGDTAMYLCATSSGTGTGANVLTFGAGSRLTVL.

V usage is TRBV7-3 and J usage is TRBJ2-5, with D perhaps matching TRBD2 (6 bases). Germline V CDR1 and CDR2: SGHTA, FQGTGA. The ends were cut back, 2 bases at V and 3 bases at J, with 13 bases in the middle. The CDR3 extends over 15 amino acids. This CDR3 reads CASSLGGTAEETQYF. As DNA, the CDR3 is TGTGCCAGCAGCTTAGGGGGGACGGCCGAAGAGACCCAGTACTTC.